This T cell receptor (beta chain) was sequenced for a study of T cell changes during pregnancy in multiple sclerosis. From germline, CDR1 is MDHEN and CDR2 SYDVKM. After removal of 5 bases from V and 3 bases from J, the junction contained 9 bases not matched to a gene. This CDR3 region has 16 residues. TCRdb keeps only in-frame clones here, not all; method: immunoSEQ multiplex PCR. The table lists about 80,000 clones, about 91% of them singletons. The TCR sequence derives from a female donor with multiple sclerosis, enrolled in a pregnancy study. The V and J genes are TRBV28 and TRBJ2-2; 7 bases align to TRBD1. Sequences were derived from peripheral blood, sampled before pregnancy. The CDR3 is CASSPLEGADTGELFF. CDR3 DNA: TGTGCCAGCAGTCCCCTCGAGGGGGCGGACACCGGGGAGCTGTTTTTT. The complete variable domain, with remaining parts taken from reference TRBV28 and TRBJ2-2, reads DVKVTQSSRYLVKRTGEKVFLECVQDMDHENMFWYRQDPGLGLRLIYFSYDVKMKEKGDIPEGYSVSREKKERFSLILESASTNQTSMYLCASSPLEGADTGELFFGEGSRLTVL.